Presented here are 27 T cell receptor beta chains from one specimen sequenced in a study of blood T cells in healthy people across ages. Using a J-beta primer mix together with a sample-barcoded 5' primer, a second PCR was run for about 6 to 11 cycles. Each CDR3 protein gets one entry after TCRdb re-called the 5' RACE reads with MiXCR. The sample yields under 1,000,000 distinct CDR3 sequences, more than 35% seen once. The material sequenced was blood. These receptors were collected from a man at least 80 years old in good health.

In regard to this clonotype: At one of its ends the junction is not consistent with the germline gene, which may arise from a read error. The V gene is TRBV10-3, the J gene TRBJ2-5; D call uncertain. Germline V gene sequence: CDR1 ENHRY, CDR2 SYGVKD. CDR3 length equals 13 residues. The CDR3 region has the DNA TGTGCCAGCAGTGAACGAACAGAAGAGACCCAGTACTTC. Amino acids: CASSERTEETQYF.

The V and J genes are TRBV29-1 and TRBJ2-7, with 9 bases identical to TRBD1. V shed 6 bases and J 6 bases; nucleotides not matched to a gene: 12. The CDR3 is 14 residues long. CDR1 is SQVTM and CDR2 is ANQGSEA in the germline V gene. CDR3 region: CSVERRDRVPEQYF. CDR3 bases: TGCAGCGTCGAACGGAGGGACAGGGTCCCCGAGCAGTACTTC.

The rearrangement joins TRBV7-6 to TRBJ2-3, with D tentatively TRBD1 or TRBD2 (5 bases each). Germline loops: CDR1 SGHVS, CDR2 FNYEAQ. Between the trimmed V and J ends, which lost 3 bases and 4 bases, there was a span of 11 bases. This CDR3 region has 14 residues. The CDR3 DNA reads as TGTGCCAGCAGCTTTGGGGGTAGCGCAGATACGCAGTATTTT. The encoded protein is CASSFGGSADTQYF.

This clonotype appeared a few times. This chain links TRBV7-3 with TRBJ2-1; the match to TRBD2 covers 8 bases. The germline V gene has CDR1 SGHTA and CDR2 FQGTGA. After removal of 8 bases from V and 6 bases from J, the junction contained 9 bases not matched to a gene. The CDR3 consists of 14 residues. In DNA, the CDR3 is TGTGCCAGCTCATCCGGGACTAGGGTCAATGAGCAGTTCTTC. Its protein is CASSSGTRVNEQFF.

Details on this clonotype: Compared with germline, one end of the junction differs, possibly owing to a read error. The chain employs TRBV6-1 and TRBJ1-1; TRBD1 matches at 7 bases. Germline CDR1 and CDR2: MNHNS and SASEGT. This CDR3 region has 13 residues. CDR3 in DNA: TGTGCCTGCAGCGTGACAGGGTTTGGTGAAGCTTTCTTT. This gives the protein CACSVTGFGEAFF.

The table lists this clonotype with many counts. V usage is TRBV28 and J usage is TRBJ2-1, with 7 bases lining up with TRBD1. The trim removed 10 bases at V and 3 bases at J, leaving 12 bases unmatched. The CDR3 length is 15 residues. Germline V gene sequence: CDR1 MDHEN, CDR2 SYDVKM. DNA of the CDR3: TGTGCCACCAGACCCCGAGGGGGCAACTACAATGAGCAGTTCTTC. As protein: CATRPRGGNYNEQFF.

This clonotype was seen a few times. The rearrangement links TRBV9 to TRBJ2-2; D is undetermined. Germline-derived CDR1 and CDR2 are SGDLS and YYNGEE. The length of the CDR3 is 15 residues. V was cut by 0 bases and J by 2 bases, with 8 bases left in between. CDR3 bases: TGTGCCAGCAGCGTAGCCACAGCAAACACCGGGGAGCTGTTTTTT. It translates to CASSVATANTGELFF. Looking up the rest from reference TRBV9 and TRBJ2-2 gives the full variable domain: DSGVTQTPKHLITATGQRVTLRCSPRSGDLSVYWYQQSLDQGLQFLIQYYNGEERAKGNILERFSAQQFPDLHSELNLSSLELGDSALYFCASSVATANTGELFFGEGSRLTVL.

Remarks on this clonotype: A read error may explain this, as a much larger clone is one base away. The conserved phenylalanine or tryptophan normally closing the CDR3 is absent here, so this likely arose from a read error. The CDR3 loop is CAISQPSGSVGDEQFL. CDR3 nucleotide sequence: TGTGCCATCAGTCAACCTAGCGGGAGTGTTGGCGATGAGCAGTTCTTA. This chain links TRBV10-3 with TRBJ2-1; 10 nucleotides agree with TRBD2. This CDR3 is 16 amino acids long. Germline V CDR1 and CDR2: ENHRY, SYGVKD. Germline trimming cut 5 bases from V and 8 bases from J; bases unmatched to any gene: 12.

In its sample, this clonotype was seen many times. The chain employs TRBV7-2 and TRBJ2-3; D is perhaps TRBD1 (5 bases). Trimming pared 0 bases from V and 12 bases from J, leaving 7 bases between. This CDR3 spans 11 amino acids. Germline V CDR1 and CDR2: SGHTA, FQGNSA. The CDR3 bases are TGTGCCAGCAGCTTAGCGGGGCCCCAGTATTTT. Residues: CASSLAGPQYF.

This clonotype occurred a few times. The chain uses TRBV20-1 and TRBJ2-7; D might be TRBD2 (6 bases). The V end lost 0 bases, the J end lost 0 bases, and 12 bases lay between the germline ends. CDR3 length: 15 amino acids. The germline V gene encodes CDR1 DFQATT and CDR2 SNEGSKA (reference sequence). The CDR3 coding sequence is TGCAGTGCTAGAGAATCGGGGGATAGCTCCTACGAGCAGTACTTC. Translated: CSARESGDSSYEQYF.

The chain combines TRBV21-1 with TRBJ2-7; the DNA was not compared with TRBD2, the D call given in the table. TRBV21-1 is a pseudogene segment. The CDR3 has 14 residues. The CDR3 spells CASSIQGHYNEQYF. The CDR3 DNA is TGTGCCAGCAGCATCCAGGGCCACTACAATGAGCAGTACTTC.

On this clonotype: A much larger clone is a single base away; this may be a read error. This chain connects TRBV6-4 to TRBJ2-1; TRBD1 might be the D (6 bases). CDR1 and CDR2 from the germline V gene are MRHNA and SNTAGT. This CDR3 comprises 15 residues. The ends were cut back, 3 bases at V and 5 bases at J, with 14 bases in the middle. CDR3 nucleotides: TGTGCCAGCAGTGAGGTCAGGGGACGAAACAATGAGCAGTTCTTC. Its translation: CASSEVRGRNNEQFF.

The rearrangement uses TRBV10-3 and TRBJ2-5, with 7 bases identical to TRBD1. The J call may be in error: the DNA end matches TRBJ2-7 better. Germline lookup yields CDR1 ENHRY and CDR2 SYGVKD. The CDR3 length is 15 residues. The CDR3 region has the DNA TGTGCCATCAGTGAAGTCACAGGGGATGTCTACGAGCAGTACTTC. It translates to CAISEVTGDVYEQYF.

This chain connects TRBV29-1 to TRBJ2-1; TRBD1 might be the D (6 bases). The V end lost 6 bases, the J end lost 3 bases, and 15 bases lay between the germline ends. The germline CDR1 and CDR2 sequences are SQVTM and ANQGSEA. The CDR3 runs 14 residues. The CDR3 coding sequence is TGCAGCGTCCAGGGGTTCGGGGTCTACAATGAGCAGTTCTTC. Protein product: CSVQGFGVYNEQFF.

The chain carries TRBV10-3 and TRBJ1-5; D remains ambiguous. Germline V lookup: CDR1 ENHRY, CDR2 SYGVKD. This CDR3 is built from 16 residues. Trimming took 4 bases from V and 2 from J, leaving 15 bases between them. The CDR3 DNA reads as TGTGCCATCAGTGGGGAAAACGGGCGAGGCAATCAGCCCCAGCATTTT. Its protein product is CAISGENGRGNQPQHF.

This rearrangement joins TRBV25-1 to TRBJ2-5, with D unclear. The assigned J gene may be wrong: the sequence end matches TRBJ2-7 better. Per germline, CDR1 MGHDK and CDR2 SYGVNS. This CDR3 spans 13 amino acids. The CDR3 DNA sequence: TGTGCCAGCCAATCCCCGGTGAACTACGAGCAGTACTTC. Residues: CASQSPVNYEQYF.

This chain uses TRBV1 with TRBJ2-1. TRBV1 is annotated as a pseudogene. This CDR3 is 15 amino acids long. CDR3 coding DNA: TGCACCAGCAGCCAAGTGGTTGCCCACTACAATGAGCAGTTCTTC. As protein: CTSSQVVAHYNEQFF.

This sequence joins TRBV7-9 and TRBJ2-5; no clear D gene. Trimming cost V 5 bases and J 5 bases, with 18 bases left between them. The CDR3 has 15 amino acids. In germline, CDR1 is SEHNR, CDR2 FQNEAQ (reference sequence). Written as DNA, the CDR3 is TGTGCCAGCAGCGGAATAAGGAACAACGACGAGACCCAGTACTTC. It yields the protein CASSGIRNNDETQYF.

This clonotype was seen a handful of times. The chain has TRBV28 and TRBJ1-5; D gene unclear. Trimming took 4 bases from V and 2 from J, leaving 12 bases between them. The germline V gene encodes CDR1 MDHEN and CDR2 SYDVKM. The CDR3 is 15 amino acids. The CDR3 reads CASSSPSSGNQPQHF. CDR3 sequence (DNA): TGTGCCAGCAGTTCACCTTCTTCGGGCAATCAGCCCCAGCATTTT. The whole variable domain, filled in from reference TRBV28 and TRBJ1-5, reads DVKVTQSSRYLVKRTGEKVFLECVQDMDHENMFWYRQDPGLGLRLIYFSYDVKMKEKGDIPEGYSVSREKKERFSLILESASTNQTSMYLCASSSPSSGNQPQHFGDGTRLSIL.

This chain connects TRBV4-2 to TRBJ2-5; the match to TRBD2 covers 13 bases. Germline V lookup: CDR1 LGHNA, CDR2 YNFKEQ. V dropped 4 bases and J dropped 0; count of bases not matched to a gene: 2. The length of the CDR3 is 16 residues. The CDR3 here is CASSLGTSGNQETQYF. Here the CDR3 DNA reads TGTGCCAGCAGCCTCGGGACTAGCGGGAACCAAGAGACCCAGTACTTC.

The chain carries TRBV15 and TRBJ2-3; 7 nucleotides match TRBD1. The germline CDR1 and CDR2 sequences are LNHNV and YYDKDF (reference sequence). Trimming took 5 bases from V and 6 from J; bases not matched to a gene: 8. The CDR3 runs to 14 residues. The chain's CDR3 is CATSRFQGVDTQYF. The CDR3 DNA follows: TGTGCCACCAGCCGATTCCAGGGGGTGGATACGCAGTATTTT.

This rearrangement joins TRBV20-1 to TRBJ2-7, with D perhaps TRBD1 (5 bases). CDR3 length equals 15 residues. Germline V lookup: CDR1 DFQATT, CDR2 SNEGSKA (reference sequence). V dropped 0 bases and J dropped 3 bases, with 15 bases sitting between them. The CDR3 sequence is CSAREGRANIYEQYF. As DNA, the CDR3 is TGCAGTGCTAGAGAGGGCAGGGCGAATATCTACGAGCAGTACTTC.

This clonotype has a single count. This sequence joins TRBV12-3 or TRBV12-4 and TRBJ2-5; 7 nucleotides align to TRBD2. The V segment lost 6 bases and the J segment 11 bases; nucleotides outside the gene matches: 18. The CDR3 is 15 amino acids. The chain's CDR3 is CASRPRASGHNEQYF. CDR3 in DNA: TGTGCCAGCAGGCCTCGGGCTAGCGGACACAATGAGCAGTACTTC.

V usage is TRBV20-1 and J usage is TRBJ2-7; TRBD1 might be the D (5 bases). This CDR3 is 13 amino acids long. Trimming took 1 base from V and 4 from J, leaving 11 bases between them. The V gene's germline CDR1 is DFQATT and CDR2 SNEGSKA (reference sequence). For the CDR3, the DNA is TGCAGTGCTAGAGTTACAGGCTCTTACGAGCAGTACTTC. Translating it yields CSARVTGSYEQYF.

The chain has TRBV12-3 or TRBV12-4 and TRBJ1-1, with D maybe TRBD1 (5 bases). This CDR3 region has 12 residues. Deletions cut 7 bases from V and 2 bases from J, with 8 bases between. CDR3 amino acids: CASIGQNTEAFF. The CDR3 nucleotides are TGTGCCAGCATCGGACAAAACACTGAAGCTTTCTTT.

The CDR3 loop reads CASSLWTGDNSPLHF. The DNA of the CDR3 is TGCGCCAGCAGCCTTTGGACAGGGGATAATTCACCCCTCCACTTT. The chain is built from TRBV4-3 and TRBJ1-6, with TRBD1 identical over 9 bases. Germline CDR1 and CDR2: LGHNA and YSLEER. This CDR3 has 15 residues. J gave up 5 bases and V 4 bases, and 3 bases lay outside the gene matches.

The chain carries TRBV10-3 and TRBJ2-3, with TRBD2 matching 10 bases. V shed 5 bases, J shed 9 bases, and the junction held 17 bases outside the gene matches. The germline gives CDR1 ENHRY, CDR2 SYGVKD. The CDR3 runs to 17 residues. CDR3 nucleotides: TGTGCCATCAGTAAGAATCGAGACCCTAGCGGGAGTGGCACGCAGTATTTT. This sequence encodes CAISKNRDPSGSGTQYF.